A single sample gave rise to the 17 T cell receptor beta chains below, sequenced in a study of Ad26.COV2.S vaccination and SARS-CoV-2 variants. TCRdb keeps only in-frame clones here, not all; method: immunoSEQ multiplex PCR. Counted here are around 310,000 clones, approximately 87% occurring once; the ten biggest clones make up 5.5%. Specified treatment: around 19 received Ad26.COV2.S at low or high dose, single or two shots; about 5 received placebo; per-sample allocation not given. Sampling was performed 63 days after the first vaccine or placebo injection. The sample in question was peripheral blood, obtained in a trial of Ad26.COV2.S vaccine versus placebo. Source of these receptors: a person between 18 and 60 years old who received the Ad26.COV2.S COVID-19 vaccine or a placebo.

This chain joins TRBV29-1 and TRBJ1-2, with 9 bases matching TRBD1. The CDR3 length is 16 residues. After removal of 2 bases from V and 2 bases from J, the junction contained 9 bases not matched to a gene. CDR1 and CDR2 (germline): SQVTM, ANQGSEA. CDR3: CSVENGGTGKNYGYTF. The CDR3 nucleotides read TGCAGCGTTGAAAATGGAGGGACAGGGAAGAACTATGGCTACACCTTC.

CDR3 sequence (DNA): TGTGCCAGCAGTCACGCCTTGGGGGCCTACGAGCAGTACGTC. Encoded protein: CASSHALGAYEQYV. This rearrangement joins TRBV6-2 or TRBV6-3 to TRBJ2-7, with D possibly being TRBD1 or TRBD2 (5 bases each). With 5 bases removed from V and 2 bases from J, the gap between germline ends came to 13 bases. The germline gives CDR1 MNHEY, CDR2 SVGEGT. The CDR3 has 14 residues.

The rearrangement links TRBV5-6 to TRBJ1-6; D call uncertain. Per the germline V gene, CDR1 is SGHDT and CDR2 is YYEEEE. The CDR3 has 13 residues. V was shortened by 2 bases and J by 3 bases, with 3 bases between the two germline ends. The CDR3 protein is CASSFYYNSPLHF. Here the CDR3 DNA reads TGTGCCAGCAGCTTTTACTATAATTCACCCCTCCACTTT.

This chain connects TRBV9 to TRBJ1-5; D remains ambiguous. The CDR3 extends over 11 amino acids. Germline CDR1 and CDR2: SGDLS and YYNGEE. V lost 0 bases and J lost 9, with 4 bases in between. CDR3 sequence reads: CASSVGGPQHF. The CDR3 DNA is TGTGCCAGCAGCGTAGGGGGGCCCCAGCATTTT.

The J gene is TRBJ2-1, the V gene TRBV7-2; D may be TRBD2 (6 bases). This CDR3 region has 15 residues. In germline, CDR1 is SGHTA, CDR2 FQGNSA. Trimming cost V 5 bases and J 2 bases, with 13 bases left between them. In DNA, the CDR3 is TGTGCCAGCAGCCGGGACTGGCCGCCCTACAATGAGCAGTTCTTC. This encodes CASSRDWPPYNEQFF.

V usage is TRBV12-3 or TRBV12-4 and J usage is TRBJ2-1; 7 bases line up with TRBD2. The V segment lost 8 bases and the J segment 4 bases; nucleotides outside the gene matches: 5. This CDR3 is built from 13 residues. The CDR3 sequence is CASVQRGYNEQFF. In DNA form, the CDR3 reads TGTGCCAGCGTCCAGCGGGGTTACAATGAGCAGTTCTTC.

The chain is built from TRBV20-1 and TRBJ2-3, with TRBD2 as a possible D gene (6 bases). Germline V lookup: CDR1 DFQATT, CDR2 SNEGSKA (reference sequence). The CDR3 length is 11 residues. As DNA, the CDR3 is TGCACAGCGGGTACCACAGATACGCAGTATTTT. It is translated as CTAGTTDTQYF.

This clone was counted a single time. The chain carries TRBV25-1 and TRBJ1-1; D is unresolved. The CDR3 is 18 amino acids. Germline V gene sequence: CDR1 MGHDK, CDR2 SYGVNS. V shed 10 bases and J shed 5 bases, with 32 bases lying between them. The chain's CDR3 is CAKLPTSDQSRINTEAFF. DNA of the CDR3: TGTGCCAAACTCCCAACCTCCGACCAATCCCGCATAAATACTGAAGCTTTCTTT. Full variable domain (outside the CDR3, taken from reference TRBV25-1 and TRBJ1-1): EADIYQTPRYLVIGTGKKITLECSQTMGHDKMYWYQQDPGMELHLIHYSYGVNSTEKGDLSSESTVSRIRTEHFPLTLESARPSHTSQYLCAKLPTSDQSRINTEAFFGQGTRLTVV.

The V and J genes are TRBV5-1 and TRBJ2-5; the D gene could be TRBD1 or TRBD2 (6 bases each). The V and J ends lost 0 bases and 5 bases respectively, with 14 bases between them. CDR3 length equals 15 residues. CDR1 and CDR2 from the germline V gene are SGHRS and YFSETQ. The CDR3 DNA reads TGCGCCAGCAGCTTGGGGTCGACTAGGGGGGAGACCCAGTACTTC. Its protein is CASSLGSTRGETQYF.

The chain uses TRBV5-1 and TRBJ2-4, with D possibly TRBD2 on 6 matching bases. CDR1 and CDR2 from the germline V gene are SGHRS and YFSETQ. The CDR3 sequence is 14 residues long. The ends were cut back, 7 bases at V and 6 bases at J, with 17 bases in the middle. The CDR3 DNA follows: TGCGCCAGCCGGGCCATCCGGCGGGGAAACATTCAGTACTTC. Its translation: CASRAIRRGNIQYF.

The gene calls are TRBV2 and TRBJ1-4, with 9 bases lining up with TRBD1. CDR3 length: 15 residues. Looked up from germline, CDR1 is SNHLY and CDR2 is FYNNEI. V trimming: 5 bases; J trimming: 6 bases; junction bases outside the gene matches: 7. The CDR3 sequence is CASSLQGAWDEKLFF. In nucleotides, the CDR3 is TGTGCCAGCAGTTTACAGGGGGCTTGGGATGAAAAACTGTTTTTT.

The chain has TRBV7-2 and TRBJ1-6; D call uncertain. Germline-derived CDR1 and CDR2 are SGHTA and FQGNSA. Trimming took 1 base from V and 8 from J, leaving 18 bases between them. The CDR3 loop spans 17 amino acids. In DNA form, the CDR3 reads TGTGCCAGCAGCTTAGAGGGCAGGCAGCTTTCCTATTCACCCCTCCACTTT. Protein: CASSLEGRQLSYSPLHF.

The chain employs TRBV6-1 and TRBJ1-1, with a tentative D call TRBD1 (6 bases). V gave up 2 bases and J gave up 4 bases, with 20 bases separating them. CDR3 length equals 17 residues. Germline V gene data show CDR1 as MNHNS and CDR2 as SASEGT. The CDR3 nucleotides read TGTGCCAGCAGTGAAAGGATGGGGGCGGGGGGCGGCACTGAAGCTTTCTTT. Protein: CASSERMGAGGGTEAFF.

This clone was seen more than once but under ten times. V is TRBV7-9 and J is TRBJ1-1; 8 bases are a match to TRBD1. Germline assignment: CDR1 SEHNR and CDR2 FQNEAQ (reference sequence). CDR3 length: 14 amino acids. V dropped 5 bases and J dropped 3; count of bases not matched to a gene: 5. CDR3 sequence: CASSGQGGDTEAFF. In DNA, the CDR3 is TGTGCCAGCAGCGGACAGGGTGGCGACACTGAAGCTTTCTTT.

The CDR3 coding sequence is TGCGCCAGCAGAAGGACAGGGAGGAACACTGAAGCTTTCTTT. This gives the protein CASRRTGRNTEAFF. The rearrangement uses TRBV10-2 and TRBJ1-1; 8 bases fit TRBD1. Trimming removed 6 bases from V and 1 base from J; junction bases left unmatched: 4. This CDR3 spans 14 amino acids. Germline V CDR1 and CDR2: WSHSY, SAAADI.

This chain joins TRBV10-2 and TRBJ2-3; 9 nucleotides match TRBD2. The CDR3 sequence is 16 residues long. The V gene's germline CDR1 is WSHSY and CDR2 SAAADI. With 3 bases clipped from V and 4 bases from J, the junction kept 8 bases outside the gene matches. Here the CDR3 DNA reads TGCGCCAGCAGTGAAAGGGCTAGCGGGGTCTCAGATACGCAGTATTTT. It specifies CASSERASGVSDTQYF.

This clone has more than one count but fewer than ten. The rearrangement joins TRBV19 to TRBJ1-2; the D is unclear. The germline CDR1 and CDR2 sequences are LNHDA and SQIVND (reference sequence). The CDR3 length is 13 residues. Trimming removed 5 bases from V and 4 bases from J, with 11 bases in between. CDR3 sequence: CASSQLIVYGYTF. Here the CDR3 DNA reads TGTGCCAGTAGTCAACTCATCGTCTATGGCTACACCTTC.